This T cell receptor (beta chain) derives from a study of naive CD8 T cells in extremely preterm neonates. The study's findings and limits: Preterm neonates had significantly lower iChao1 richness than other age groups. Preterm samples differed in productive template counts; sample size was small. Preterm CDR3s were shorter than older groups', with fewer N additions and less trimming.

With regard to this clone: Its antigen remains unidentified.

V was clipped by 2 bases and J by 8 bases, with 19 bases between them. Germline CDR1 is SEHNR and CDR2 is FQNEAQ (reference sequence). The CDR3 has 16 amino acids. Clones were read by immunoSEQ multiplex PCR, and TCRdb kept only the in-frame ones, dropping some. Altogether roughly 5,300 clones are present, 95% to 97% being singletons, with the ten largest covering around 8.6%. This sequence originates from a human donor in good health. Sequencing was carried out using naive CD8+ T cells from blood. J is TRBJ2-1 and V is TRBV7-9; D is possibly TRBD1 (6 bases). CDR3 in amino acids: CASSLKGQPAGDEQFF. DNA of the CDR3: TGTGCCAGCAGCTTAAAGGGACAACCGGCTGGCGATGAGCAGTTCTTC.